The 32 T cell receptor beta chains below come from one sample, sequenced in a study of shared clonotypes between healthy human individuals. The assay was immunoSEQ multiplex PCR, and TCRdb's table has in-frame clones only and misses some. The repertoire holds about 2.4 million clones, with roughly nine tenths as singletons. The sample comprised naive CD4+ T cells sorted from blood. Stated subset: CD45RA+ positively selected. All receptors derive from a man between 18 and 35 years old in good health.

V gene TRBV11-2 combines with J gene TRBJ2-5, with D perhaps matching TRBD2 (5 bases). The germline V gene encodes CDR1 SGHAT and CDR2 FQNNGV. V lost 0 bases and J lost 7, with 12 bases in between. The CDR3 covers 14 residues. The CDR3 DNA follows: TGTGCCAGCAGCTTAGATCGAGGGCTAGTGACCCAGTACTTC. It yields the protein CASSLDRGLVTQYF.

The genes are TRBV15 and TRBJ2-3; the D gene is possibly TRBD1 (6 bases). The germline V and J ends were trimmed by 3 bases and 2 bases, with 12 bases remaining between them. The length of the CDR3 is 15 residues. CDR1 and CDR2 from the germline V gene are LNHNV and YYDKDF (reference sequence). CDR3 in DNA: TGTGCCACCAGCAGTAAGGGGGAGAACACAGATACGCAGTATTTT. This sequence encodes CATSSKGENTDTQYF.

For the CDR3, the DNA is TGTGCCAGCAGTCTTTCCGGGAGGTCCTACGAGCAGTACTTC. It codes for CASSLSGRSYEQYF. This chain links TRBV25-1 with TRBJ2-7, with TRBD2 matching 7 bases. Germline V gene data show CDR1 as MGHDK and CDR2 as SYGVNS. V was clipped by 5 bases and J by 1 base; unmatched bases: 5. The CDR3 loop spans 14 amino acids.

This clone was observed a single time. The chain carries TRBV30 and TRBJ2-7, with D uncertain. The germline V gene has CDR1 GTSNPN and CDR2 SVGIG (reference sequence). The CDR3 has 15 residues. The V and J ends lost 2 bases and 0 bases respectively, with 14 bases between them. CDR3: CAWSSVGLSSYEQYF. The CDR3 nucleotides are TGTGCCTGGAGTTCCGTGGGGTTGAGCTCCTACGAGCAGTACTTC.

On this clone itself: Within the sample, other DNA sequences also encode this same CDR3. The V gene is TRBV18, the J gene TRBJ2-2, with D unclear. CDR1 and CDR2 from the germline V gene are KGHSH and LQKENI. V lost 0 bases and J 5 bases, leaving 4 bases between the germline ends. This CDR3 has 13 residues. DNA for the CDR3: TGTGCCAGCTCACCACCGGGGACCGGGGAGCTGTTTTTT. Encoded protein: CASSPPGTGELFF. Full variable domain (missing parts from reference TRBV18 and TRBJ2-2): NAGVMQNPRHLVRRRGQEARLRCSPMKGHSHVYWYRQLPEEGLKFMVYLQKENIIDESGMPKERFSAEFPKEGPSILRIQQVVRGDSAAYFCASSPPGTGELFFGEGSRLTVL.

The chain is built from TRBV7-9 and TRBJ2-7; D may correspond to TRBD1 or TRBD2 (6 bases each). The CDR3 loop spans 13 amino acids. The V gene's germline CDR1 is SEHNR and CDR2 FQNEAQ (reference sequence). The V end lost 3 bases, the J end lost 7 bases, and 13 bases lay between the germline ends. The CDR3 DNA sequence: TGTGCCAGCAGCTTGGGGGGCGGGTTGGAGCAGTACTTC. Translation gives CASSLGGGLEQYF.

The CDR3 DNA reads as TGTGCCAGCAGTCCGGCAGGGGGTTGGCACGAGCAGTACTTC. This gives the protein CASSPAGGWHEQYF. The J gene is TRBJ2-7, the V gene TRBV28; 7 bases fit TRBD1. The CDR3 length is 14 residues. After removal of 5 bases from V and 5 bases from J, the junction contained 9 bases not matched to a gene. CDR1 and CDR2 from the germline V gene are MDHEN and SYDVKM.

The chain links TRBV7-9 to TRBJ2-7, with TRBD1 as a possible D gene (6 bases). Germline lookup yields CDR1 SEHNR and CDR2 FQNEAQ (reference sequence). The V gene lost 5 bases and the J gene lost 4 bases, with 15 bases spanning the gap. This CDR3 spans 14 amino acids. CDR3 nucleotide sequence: TGTGCCAGCAGCCCTCCGGGACACATTTACGAGCAGTACTTC. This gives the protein CASSPPGHIYEQYF.

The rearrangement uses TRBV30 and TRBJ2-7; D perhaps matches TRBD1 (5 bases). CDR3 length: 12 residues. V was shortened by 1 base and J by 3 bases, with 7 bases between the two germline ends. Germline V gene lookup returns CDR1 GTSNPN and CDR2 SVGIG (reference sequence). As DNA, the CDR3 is TGTGCCTGGAGTGGGACACACTACGAGCAGTACTTC. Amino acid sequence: CAWSGTHYEQYF.

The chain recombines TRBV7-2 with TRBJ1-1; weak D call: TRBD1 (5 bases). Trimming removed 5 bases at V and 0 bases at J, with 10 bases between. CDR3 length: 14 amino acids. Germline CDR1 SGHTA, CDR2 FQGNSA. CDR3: CASSRGRMNTEAFF. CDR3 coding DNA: TGTGCCAGCAGCCGGGGACGGATGAACACTGAAGCTTTCTTT.

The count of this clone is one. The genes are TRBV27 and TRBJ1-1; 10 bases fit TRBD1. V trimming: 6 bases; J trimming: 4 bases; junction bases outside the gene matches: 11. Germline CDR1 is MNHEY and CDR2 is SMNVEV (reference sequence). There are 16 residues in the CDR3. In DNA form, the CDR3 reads TGTGCCAGCAGACGGACAGGGGGTACCTTGGGCACTGAAGCTTTCTTT. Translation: CASRRTGGTLGTEAFF.

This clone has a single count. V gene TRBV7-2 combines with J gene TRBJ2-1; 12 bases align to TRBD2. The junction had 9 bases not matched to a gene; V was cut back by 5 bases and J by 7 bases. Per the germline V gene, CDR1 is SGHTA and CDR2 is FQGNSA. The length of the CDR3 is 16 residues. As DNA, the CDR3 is TGTGCCAGCAGCGCCCGACTAGCGGGAGATGGTAATGAGCAGTTCTTC. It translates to CASSARLAGDGNEQFF.

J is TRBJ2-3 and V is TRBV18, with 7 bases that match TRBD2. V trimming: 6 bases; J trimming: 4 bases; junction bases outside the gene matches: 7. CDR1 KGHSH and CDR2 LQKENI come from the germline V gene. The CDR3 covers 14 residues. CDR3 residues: CASSRDYTADTQYF. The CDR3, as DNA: TGTGCCAGCTCGCGGGACTACACGGCAGATACGCAGTATTTT.

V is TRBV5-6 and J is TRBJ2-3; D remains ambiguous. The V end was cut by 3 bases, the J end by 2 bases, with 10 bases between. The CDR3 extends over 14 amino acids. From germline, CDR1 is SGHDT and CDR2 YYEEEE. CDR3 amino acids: CASSSASFTDTQYF. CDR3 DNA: TGTGCCAGCAGCTCGGCCAGTTTCACAGATACGCAGTATTTT.

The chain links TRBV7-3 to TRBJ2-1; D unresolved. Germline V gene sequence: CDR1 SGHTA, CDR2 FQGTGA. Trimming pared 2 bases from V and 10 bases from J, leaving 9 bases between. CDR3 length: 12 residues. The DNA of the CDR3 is TGTGCCAGCAGCTTACAAGGAAAAGAGCAGTTCTTC. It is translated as CASSLQGKEQFF.

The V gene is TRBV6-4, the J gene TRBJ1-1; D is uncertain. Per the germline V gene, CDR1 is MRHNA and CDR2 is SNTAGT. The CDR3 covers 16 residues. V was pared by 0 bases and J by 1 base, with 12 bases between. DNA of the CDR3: TGTGCCAGCAGTGACTCGACCCGGACGGGGAACACTGAAGCTTTCTTT. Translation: CASSDSTRTGNTEAFF.

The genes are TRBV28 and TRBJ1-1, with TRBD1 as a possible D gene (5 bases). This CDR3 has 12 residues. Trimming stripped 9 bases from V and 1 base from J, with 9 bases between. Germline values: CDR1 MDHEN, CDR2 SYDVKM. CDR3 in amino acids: CASWGGNTEAFF. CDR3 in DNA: TGTGCCAGTTGGGGGGGGAACACTGAAGCTTTCTTT.

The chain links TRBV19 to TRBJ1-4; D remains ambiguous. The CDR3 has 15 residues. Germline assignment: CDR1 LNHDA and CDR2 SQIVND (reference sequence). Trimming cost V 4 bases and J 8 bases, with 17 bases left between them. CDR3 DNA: TGTGCCAGTAGTACTACCAGGCTTTCAGAAGAAAAACTGTTTTTT. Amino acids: CASSTTRLSEEKLFF.

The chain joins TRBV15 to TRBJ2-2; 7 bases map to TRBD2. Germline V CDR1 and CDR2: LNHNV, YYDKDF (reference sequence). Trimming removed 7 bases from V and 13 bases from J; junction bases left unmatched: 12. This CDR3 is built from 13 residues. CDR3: CATMPSGVPGLFF. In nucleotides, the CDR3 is TGTGCCACCATGCCAAGCGGGGTCCCGGGGCTGTTTTTT.

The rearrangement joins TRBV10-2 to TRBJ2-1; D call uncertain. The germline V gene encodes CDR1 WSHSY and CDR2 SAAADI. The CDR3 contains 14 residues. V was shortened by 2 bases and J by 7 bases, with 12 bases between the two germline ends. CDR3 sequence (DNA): TGCGCCAGCAGTGAGGACGCCCCGCGGAATGAGCAGTTCTTC. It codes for CASSEDAPRNEQFF.

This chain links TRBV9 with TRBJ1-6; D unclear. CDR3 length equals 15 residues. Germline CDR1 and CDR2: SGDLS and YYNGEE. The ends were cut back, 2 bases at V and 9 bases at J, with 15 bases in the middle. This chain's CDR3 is CASSVQEIGISPLHF. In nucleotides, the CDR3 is TGTGCCAGCAGCGTCCAGGAGATTGGGATTTCACCCCTCCACTTT.

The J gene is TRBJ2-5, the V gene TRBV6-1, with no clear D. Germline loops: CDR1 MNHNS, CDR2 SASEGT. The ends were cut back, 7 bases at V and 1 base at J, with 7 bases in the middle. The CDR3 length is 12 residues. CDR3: CASTRTQETQYF. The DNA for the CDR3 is TGTGCCAGCACACGGACCCAAGAGACCCAGTACTTC.

CDR3 DNA: TGTGCCAGCAGTGATTACAGGCTTGAAGCTTTCTTT. It encodes CASSDYRLEAFF. The gene calls are TRBV25-1 and TRBJ1-1, with D tentatively TRBD1 (5 bases). Germline assignment: CDR1 MGHDK and CDR2 SYGVNS. The V gene lost 3 bases and the J gene lost 7 bases, with 9 bases spanning the gap. This CDR3 is 12 amino acids long.

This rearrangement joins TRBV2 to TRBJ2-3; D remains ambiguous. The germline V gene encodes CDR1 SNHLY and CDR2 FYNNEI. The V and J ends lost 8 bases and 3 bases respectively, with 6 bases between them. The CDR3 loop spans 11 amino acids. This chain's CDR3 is CASLKTDTQYF. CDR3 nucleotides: TGTGCCAGCTTGAAGACAGATACGCAGTATTTT.

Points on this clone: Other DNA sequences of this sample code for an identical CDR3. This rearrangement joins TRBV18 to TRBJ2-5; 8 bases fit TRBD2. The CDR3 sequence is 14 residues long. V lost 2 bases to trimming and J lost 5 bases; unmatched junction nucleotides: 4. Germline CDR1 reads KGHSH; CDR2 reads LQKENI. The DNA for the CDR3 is TGTGCCAGCTCACCAGGGACTAGTGGTGAGACCCAGTACTTC. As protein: CASSPGTSGETQYF. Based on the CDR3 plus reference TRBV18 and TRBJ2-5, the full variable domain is NAGVMQNPRHLVRRRGQEARLRCSPMKGHSHVYWYRQLPEEGLKFMVYLQKENIIDESGMPKERFSAEFPKEGPSILRIQQVVRGDSAAYFCASSPGTSGETQYFGPGTRLLVL.

The CDR3 region is CASSFSQEFTEAFF. Written as DNA, the CDR3 is TGCGCCAGCAGCTTCTCCCAGGAATTCACTGAAGCTTTCTTT. This chain connects TRBV5-1 to TRBJ1-1; unclear D gene. The V end lost 2 bases, the J end lost 4 bases, and 12 bases lay between the germline ends. CDR1 is SGHRS, CDR2 YFSETQ, per germline. The CDR3 totals 14 residues.

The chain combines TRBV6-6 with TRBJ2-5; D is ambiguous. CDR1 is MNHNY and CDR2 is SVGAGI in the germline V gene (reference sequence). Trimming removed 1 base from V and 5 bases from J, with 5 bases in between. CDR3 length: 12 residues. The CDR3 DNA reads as TGTGCCAGCAGTTACTACCCGGAGACCCAGTACTTC. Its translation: CASSYYPETQYF.

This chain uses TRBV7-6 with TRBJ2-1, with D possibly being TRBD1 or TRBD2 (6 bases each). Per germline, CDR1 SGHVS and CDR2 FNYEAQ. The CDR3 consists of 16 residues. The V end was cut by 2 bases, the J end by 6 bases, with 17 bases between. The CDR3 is CASSLSAGGGGNEQFF. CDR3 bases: TGTGCCAGCAGCTTATCCGCCGGCGGAGGGGGCAATGAGCAGTTCTTC.

The CDR3 DNA sequence: TGTGCCAGCAGTGTACAGGGGGAGACCCAGTACTTC. It specifies CASSVQGETQYF. The chain employs TRBV6-1 and TRBJ2-5; 7 bases align to TRBD1. Germline values: CDR1 MNHNS, CDR2 SASEGT. This CDR3 region has 12 residues. V shed 4 bases, J shed 5 bases, and the junction held 1 base outside the gene matches.

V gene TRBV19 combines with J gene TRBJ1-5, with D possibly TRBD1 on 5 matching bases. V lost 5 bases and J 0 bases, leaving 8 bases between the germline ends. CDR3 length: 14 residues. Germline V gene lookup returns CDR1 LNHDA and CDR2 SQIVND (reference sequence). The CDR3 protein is CASSEQDSNQPQHF. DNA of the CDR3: TGTGCCAGTAGTGAACAGGATAGCAATCAGCCCCAGCATTTT.

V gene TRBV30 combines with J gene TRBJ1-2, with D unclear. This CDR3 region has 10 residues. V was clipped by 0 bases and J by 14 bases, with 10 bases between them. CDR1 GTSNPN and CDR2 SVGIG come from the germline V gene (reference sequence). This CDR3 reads CAWSVGTLTF. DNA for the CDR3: TGTGCCTGGAGTGTAGGCACACTAACCTTC.

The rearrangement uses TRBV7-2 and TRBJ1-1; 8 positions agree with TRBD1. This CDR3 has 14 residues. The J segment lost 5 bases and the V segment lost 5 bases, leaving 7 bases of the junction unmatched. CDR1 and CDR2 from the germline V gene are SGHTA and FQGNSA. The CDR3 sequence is CASSRPDRATEAFF. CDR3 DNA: TGTGCCAGCAGCCGACCGGACAGGGCAACTGAAGCTTTCTTT.